This T cell receptor (beta chain) derives from a study of T cells in Graves' hyperthyroidism and ophthalmopathy. Amplification yielded TCR beta CDR3 regions, with RNA transcripts as the source. TCR CDR3 regions were first amplified by RT-PCR with HTBI primers. One entry per CDR3 protein, called by TCRdb with MiXCR from the multiplex PCR reads. This table holds 650,000 to 700,000 distinct CDR3 sequences, 17% found once. This clonotype appeared many times. The junction differs from germline at one of its ends, possibly a read error. Germline values: CDR1 SGDLS, CDR2 YYNGEE. This CDR3 is built from 15 residues. Each diagnosis drew on symptoms, thyroxine, TRAb, thyroid ultrasound and orbital computed tomography findings.

Source material: blood. This clonotype originated in a man aged 50 or older with Graves' hyperthyroidism. This chain links TRBV9 with TRBJ2-7; D may match TRBD1 or TRBD2 (5 bases each). The CDR3 DNA sequence: TGTACCAGCAGCCGCTGGGGCGGACTCTTCTACGAGCAGTACTTC. Translating it yields CTSSRWGGLFYEQYF.